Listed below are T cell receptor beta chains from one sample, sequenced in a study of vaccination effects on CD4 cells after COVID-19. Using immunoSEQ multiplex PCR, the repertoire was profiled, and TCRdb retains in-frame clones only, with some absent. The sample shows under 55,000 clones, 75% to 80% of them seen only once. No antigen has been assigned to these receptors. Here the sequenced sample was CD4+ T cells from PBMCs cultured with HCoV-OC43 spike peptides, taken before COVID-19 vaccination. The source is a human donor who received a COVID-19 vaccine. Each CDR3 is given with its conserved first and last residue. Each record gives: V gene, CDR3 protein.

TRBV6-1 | CASSETFDGVGGYTF
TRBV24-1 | CATSDQDGFNEQFF
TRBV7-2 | CASNVGRTRGANVLTF
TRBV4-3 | CASSPSDREIYNEQFF
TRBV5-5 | CASSLVGYEQFF
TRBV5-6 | CASSPGFNQPQHF
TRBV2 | CASSSGRDLSYGYTF
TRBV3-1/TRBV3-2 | CASSQDLRWYTF
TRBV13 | CASSSLAGGLSSYNEQFF
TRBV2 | CASSRLKGYQPQHF